Below, one TCR beta chain is given with its context. Original methodology: Nucleated cell number was recorded as an estimate derived from reference gene primer amplification. Profiling relied on immunoSEQ multiplex PCR, and the TCRdb table lists in-frame clones only, not all of them. The D gene and trimming were derived from the DNA, and the V and J assignments and clone size from that table. The sample lists a few hundred thousand clones, roughly nine tenths occurring once. The data are from a study of blood T cell repertoires in COVID-19. The cohort comprised adults aged 18 to 89 years residing in about two dozen US areas. The CDR3 is made up of 16 amino acids. CDR1 and CDR2 from the germline V gene are MNHNS and SASEGT. V lost 4 bases, J lost 3 bases, and 15 bases lay in between.

This sequence joins TRBV6-1 and TRBJ2-2; tentative D call: TRBD2 (6 bases). The receptor was isolated from a woman younger than 30 who had recovered from COVID-19. Sequencing was performed on PBMCs or T cells enriched from blood (not recorded which). CDR3 residues: CASSGRGARYTGELFF. The CDR3 coding sequence is TGTGCCAGCAGTGGGAGGGGAGCACGTTACACCGGGGAGCTGTTTTTT.